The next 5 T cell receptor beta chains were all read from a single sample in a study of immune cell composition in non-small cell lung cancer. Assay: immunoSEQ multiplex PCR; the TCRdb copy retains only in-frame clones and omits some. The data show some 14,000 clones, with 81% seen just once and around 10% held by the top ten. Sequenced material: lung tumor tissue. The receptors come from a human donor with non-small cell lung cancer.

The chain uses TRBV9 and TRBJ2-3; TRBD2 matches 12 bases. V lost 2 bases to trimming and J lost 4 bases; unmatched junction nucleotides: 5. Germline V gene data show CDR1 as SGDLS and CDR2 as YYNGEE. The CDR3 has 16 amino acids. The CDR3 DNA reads TGTGCCAGCAGCGTTCTAGCGGGAGGGGGGGCAGATACGCAGTATTTT. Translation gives CASSVLAGGGADTQYF.

The CDR3 reads CASSLLTGRAGETQYF. CDR3 coding DNA: TGTGCCAGCAGCTTATTAACCGGGAGGGCTGGGGAGACCCAGTACTTC. The chain uses TRBV7-3 and TRBJ2-5, with 8 bases fitting TRBD2. CDR1 is SGHTA and CDR2 is FQGTGA in the germline V gene. Losses at the gene ends were 2 bases for V and 5 bases for J; bases not matched to a gene: 10. CDR3 length: 16 amino acids.

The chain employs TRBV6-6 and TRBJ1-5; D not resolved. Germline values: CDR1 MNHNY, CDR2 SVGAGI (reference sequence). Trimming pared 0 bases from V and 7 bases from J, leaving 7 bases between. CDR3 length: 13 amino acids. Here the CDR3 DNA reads TGTGCCAGCAGTTACTCCCAGGCACAGCCCCAGCATTTT. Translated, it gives CASSYSQAQPQHF.

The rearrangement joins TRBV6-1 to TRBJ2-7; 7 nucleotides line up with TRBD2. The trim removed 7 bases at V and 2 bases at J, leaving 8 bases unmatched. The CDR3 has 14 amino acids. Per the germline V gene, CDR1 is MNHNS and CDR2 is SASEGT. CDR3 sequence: CASISLAVTYEQYF. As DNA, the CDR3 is TGTGCCAGCATCTCCCTAGCGGTAACCTACGAGCAGTACTTC.

The CDR3 nucleotides read TGTGCCAGCAGCGCAGGCTATTACAATGAGCAGTTCTTC. This sequence encodes CASSAGYYNEQFF. This chain connects TRBV7-2 to TRBJ2-1; D is undetermined. The germline V and J ends were trimmed by 5 bases and 4 bases, with 9 bases remaining between them. The germline V gene encodes CDR1 SGHTA and CDR2 FQGNSA. This CDR3 is 13 amino acids long.